Below, one TCR beta chain is given with its context. CDR3 length: 14 residues. With 4 bases removed from V and 11 bases from J, the gap between germline ends came to 21 bases. Germline loops: CDR1 SGDLS, CDR2 YYNGEE. This record belongs to a study of shared clonotypes between healthy human individuals. About the study: Those who served as donors were a couple of women and a few men between the ages of 18 and 49.

The authors distributed each subset's genomic DNA evenly over several immunoSEQ plates. Authors' analysis steps: Junction-only sequences produced by ImmunoSEQ had no quality scores, so filtering differed. The data were produced by immunoSEQ multiplex PCR, yet TCRdb's version contains in-frame clones alone and is incomplete. Clonal size and the V and J genes are those of that table, whereas D and trimming came from the DNA. The repertoire holds hundreds of thousands of clones, with under 80% as singletons. The chain combines TRBV9 with TRBJ2-5, with D unresolved. Sequencing was performed on memory CD4+ T cells sorted from blood. The subset is: CD45RA-negative fraction. The TCR sequence derives from a woman in her twenties or thirties in good health. The DNA of the CDR3 is TGTGCCAGCAGCCCCCAAGGATTTCCTAGTGGACAGTACTTC. It codes for CASSPQGFPSGQYF.